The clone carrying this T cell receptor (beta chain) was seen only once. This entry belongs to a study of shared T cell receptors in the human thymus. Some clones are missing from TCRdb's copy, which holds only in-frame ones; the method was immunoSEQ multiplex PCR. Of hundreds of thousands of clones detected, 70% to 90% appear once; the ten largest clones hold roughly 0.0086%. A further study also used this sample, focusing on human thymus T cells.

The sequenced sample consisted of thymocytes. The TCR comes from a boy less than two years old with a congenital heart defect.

CDR3 in DNA: TGTGCCAGCAGTCCGCGGACTAGCGGGGGACAAGAGACCCAGTACTTC. This translates into CASSPRTSGGQETQYF. The rearrangement joins TRBV27 to TRBJ2-5; TRBD2 matches 13 bases. Trimming took 5 bases from V and 2 from J; bases not matched to a gene: 5. The germline CDR1 and CDR2 sequences are MNHEY and SMNVEV (reference sequence). The CDR3 contains 16 residues.